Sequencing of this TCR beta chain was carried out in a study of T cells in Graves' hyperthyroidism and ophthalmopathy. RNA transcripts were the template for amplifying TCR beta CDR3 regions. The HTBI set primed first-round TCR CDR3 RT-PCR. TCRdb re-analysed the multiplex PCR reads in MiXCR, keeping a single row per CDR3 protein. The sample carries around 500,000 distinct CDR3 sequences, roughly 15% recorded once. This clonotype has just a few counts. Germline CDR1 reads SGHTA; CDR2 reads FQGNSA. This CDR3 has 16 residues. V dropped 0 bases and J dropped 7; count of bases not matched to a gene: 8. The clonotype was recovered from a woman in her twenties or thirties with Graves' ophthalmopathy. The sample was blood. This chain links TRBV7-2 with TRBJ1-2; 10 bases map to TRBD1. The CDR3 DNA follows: TGTGCCAGCAGCTTAGCATCTTCGGGACAGGGGCCTGGCTACACCTTC. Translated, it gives CASSLASSGQGPGYTF.